A selection of T cell receptor beta chains follows, all from one sample in a study of glioma-infiltrating T cells. Each CDR3 protein is one row after TCRdb ran MiXCR on the multiplex PCR reads. The table lists fewer than 500,000 distinct CDR3 sequences, about two fifths of them singletons. The sample was glioma tissue, nonneoplastic brain tissue, or PBMCs (not recorded which). All receptors come from a human donor with low-grade glioma or glioblastoma, undergoing nonglioma brain surgery, or in good health (not recorded which). Both conserved end residues are part of each CDR3. Each record gives: CDR3 protein, CDR3 DNA, clone size, D gene, J gene, V gene. A D gene is named only where the DNA matches it firmly. Clone size is stated in some rows and not others, as once, few, many or a class when expanded.

CDR3 protein: CASSLAAEAIYNEQFF; CDR3 DNA: TGTGCCAGCAGCTTAGCGGCCGAAGCCATATACAATGAGCAGTTCTTC; clone size: -; D gene: -; J gene: TRBJ2-1; V gene: TRBV7-2
CDR3 protein: CASSSRGVGDFF; CDR3 DNA: TGTGCCAGCAGCTCTCGGGGAGTGGGAGATTTCTTT; clone size: once; D gene: -; J gene: TRBJ1-1; V gene: TRBV11-2
CDR3 protein: CASSLEPGRNTEAFF; CDR3 DNA: TGCGCCAGCAGCTTGGAGCCAGGGAGGAACACTGAAGCTTTCTTT; clone size: -; D gene: -; J gene: TRBJ1-1; V gene: TRBV5-1
CDR3 protein: CASRASTYEQYF; CDR3 DNA: TGTGCCAGCAGAGCTTCTACCTACGAGCAGTACTTC; clone size: -; D gene: -; J gene: TRBJ2-7; V gene: TRBV28
CDR3 protein: CASSLGPSSGNTIYF; CDR3 DNA: TGTGCCAGCAGTCTGGGACCGAGCTCTGGAAACACCATATATTTT; clone size: many; D gene: -; J gene: TRBJ1-3; V gene: TRBV28
CDR3 protein: CASSFSSAILAKNIQYF; CDR3 DNA: TGTGCCAGCAGTTTTTCCTCGGCGATCCTAGCCAAAAACATTCAGTACTTC; clone size: -; D gene: -; J gene: TRBJ2-4; V gene: TRBV28
CDR3 protein: CASSLAGQGYYEQYF; CDR3 DNA: TGTGCCAGCAGCTTAGCCGGACAGGGTTATTACGAGCAGTACTTC; clone size: few; D gene: TRBD1; J gene: TRBJ2-7; V gene: TRBV7-2
CDR3 protein: CASSSNPTGSGTDTQYF; CDR3 DNA: TGTGCCAGCAGCTCTAACCCCACCGGGAGCGGGACAGATACGCAGTATTTT; clone size: -; D gene: -; J gene: TRBJ2-3; V gene: TRBV7-2
CDR3 protein: CSAGLGSLNQPQHF; CDR3 DNA: TGCAGTGCTGGACTCGGGAGCCTAAATCAGCCCCAGCATTTT; clone size: -; D gene: -; J gene: TRBJ1-5; V gene: TRBV20-1
CDR3 protein: CASSLSGGSGANVLTF; CDR3 DNA: TGTGCCAGCAGCTTATCTGGGGGCTCTGGGGCCAACGTCCTGACTTTC; clone size: -; D gene: -; J gene: TRBJ2-6; V gene: TRBV7-2
CDR3 protein: CSASPRGQHYGYTF; CDR3 DNA: TGCAGTGCTAGCCCCAGGGGACAACACTATGGCTACACCTTC; clone size: many; D gene: -; J gene: TRBJ1-2; V gene: TRBV20-1
CDR3 protein: CASSLSRDREIEAFF; CDR3 DNA: TGTGCCAGCTCACTAAGTCGGGACAGGGAAATTGAAGCTTTCTTT; clone size: -; D gene: TRBD1; J gene: TRBJ1-1; V gene: TRBV18
CDR3 protein: CSAISMVETPERETQYF; CDR3 DNA: TGCAGTGCTATAAGCATGGTGGAGACCCCGGAGAGGGAGACCCAGTACTTC; clone size: -; D gene: -; J gene: TRBJ2-5; V gene: TRBV20-1
CDR3 protein: CASSPLVYDEQYF; CDR3 DNA: TGTGCCAGCAGCCCCCTAGTATACGACGAGCAGTACTTC; clone size: -; D gene: -; J gene: TRBJ2-7; V gene: TRBV4-2
CDR3 protein: CSINPWAGGYNEQFF; CDR3 DNA: TGTTCCATCAACCCCTGGGCGGGAGGCTACAATGAGCAGTTCTTC; clone size: -; D gene: TRBD2; J gene: TRBJ2-1; V gene: TRBV6-2/TRBV6-3
CDR3 protein: CSARDFQGAETQYF; CDR3 DNA: TGCAGTGCTAGAGATTTCCAGGGGGCTGAGACCCAGTACTTC; clone size: many; D gene: TRBD1; J gene: TRBJ2-5; V gene: TRBV20-1
CDR3 protein: CASGLLLGLAPNEQFF; CDR3 DNA: TGTGCTAGTGGTTTGTTATTGGGACTAGCGCCCAATGAGCAGTTCTTC; clone size: -; D gene: TRBD2; J gene: TRBJ2-1; V gene: TRBV12-5
CDR3 protein: CASILRVDSPLHF; CDR3 DNA: TGTGCCAGCATCCTACGAGTAGACTCACCCCTCCACTTT; clone size: many; D gene: -; J gene: TRBJ1-6; V gene: TRBV28
CDR3 protein: CASSFGGNSYEQYF; CDR3 DNA: TGTGCCAGCAGTTTCGGCGGGAACTCCTACGAGCAGTACTTC; clone size: many; D gene: -; J gene: TRBJ2-7; V gene: TRBV27
CDR3 protein: CASSSGIAAIYNEQFF; CDR3 DNA: TGTGCCAGTAGTAGCGGAATAGCCGCCATCTACAATGAGCAGTTCTTC; clone size: -; D gene: -; J gene: TRBJ2-1; V gene: TRBV19
CDR3 protein: CASSYLHVSSYEQYF; CDR3 DNA: TGTGCCAGCAGTTACTTACATGTGAGCTCCTACGAGCAGTACTTC; clone size: many; D gene: -; J gene: TRBJ2-7; V gene: TRBV6-2/TRBV6-3
CDR3 protein: CASSYLTSGRGEQFF; CDR3 DNA: TGTGCCAGCAGTTACTTAACTAGCGGGAGAGGTGAGCAGTTCTTC; clone size: many; D gene: TRBD2; J gene: TRBJ2-1; V gene: TRBV6-5
CDR3 protein: CASSLRLAGGTDTQYF; CDR3 DNA: TGTGCCAGCAGCCTCCGACTAGCGGGAGGTACAGATACGCAGTATTTT; clone size: -; D gene: TRBD2; J gene: TRBJ2-3; V gene: TRBV6-5
CDR3 protein: CASSLEMAISGNTIYF; CDR3 DNA: TGTGCCAGCAGCCTGGAGATGGCCATCTCTGGAAACACCATATATTTT; clone size: -; D gene: -; J gene: TRBJ1-3; V gene: TRBV4-2
CDR3 protein: CASSILAGEDADAQYF; CDR3 DNA: TGTGCCAGTAGTATACTAGCGGGAGAGGACGCAGATGCGCAGTATTTT; clone size: -; D gene: TRBD2; J gene: TRBJ2-3; V gene: TRBV19
CDR3 protein: CASSQEFSRTSHSYNEQFF; CDR3 DNA: TGCGCCAGCAGCCAAGAATTCTCGCGGACTAGCCACTCCTACAATGAGCAGTTCTTC; clone size: -; D gene: TRBD2; J gene: TRBJ2-1; V gene: TRBV4-1
CDR3 protein: CATKAGRKETQYF; CDR3 DNA: TGTGCCACCAAGGCGGGACGAAAAGAGACCCAGTACTTC; clone size: -; D gene: -; J gene: TRBJ2-5; V gene: TRBV15
CDR3 protein: CATSRGGRSNEKLFF; CDR3 DNA: TGTGCCACCAGCAGAGGTGGCAGGTCTAATGAAAAACTGTTTTTT; clone size: many; D gene: -; J gene: TRBJ1-4; V gene: TRBV15
CDR3 protein: CASKAGVLSGF; CDR3 DNA: TGTGCCAGCAAAGCAGGGGTCCTATCAGGTTTC; clone size: few; D gene: -; J gene: TRBJ2-1; V gene: TRBV2